The subject of this entry is one T cell receptor (beta chain). These data originate in a study of blood T cell repertoires in COVID-19. Generated by immunoSEQ multiplex PCR, the TCRdb table keeps only in-frame clones and is missing some. The data contain about 130,000 clones, about 86% of them seen just once; the ten biggest clones take up about 3.8%. The CDR3 is 17 amino acids. From germline, CDR1 is MNHNS and CDR2 SASEGT. V lost 2 bases to trimming and J lost 0 bases, with 17 bases between them. This receptor was obtained from a woman aged 45-60 years with acute or convalescent COVID-19. Sequences were obtained from peripheral blood. This chain uses TRBV6-1 with TRBJ2-7; TRBD2 is a possible D gene (6 bases). CDR3 bases: TGTGCCAGCAGTGAAAGGCCCTTGGCGGGGCCCTCCTACGAGCAGTACTTC. It yields the protein CASSERPLAGPSYEQYF.